One sample yielded the 18 T cell receptor beta chains listed below, sequenced in a study of OX40 agonist ivuxolimab in advanced cancers. Assay: immunoSEQ multiplex PCR; the TCRdb copy retains only in-frame clones and omits some. The sample has over 65,000 clones; around 92% are singletons. Sequenced material: CD4+ or CD8+ T cells sorted from blood, taken in a trial of the OX40 agonist ivuxolimab. Every receptor here comes from an adult with an advanced solid tumor such as melanoma, head and neck, liver or kidney cancer.

The CDR3 loop reads CASGSGPSREQYF. In DNA, the CDR3 is TGTGCCAGCGGGTCGGGACCATCGAGGGAGCAGTACTTC. The chain employs TRBV7-2 and TRBJ2-7; D tentatively fits TRBD1 or TRBD2 (5 bases each). The CDR3 is made up of 13 amino acids. From germline, CDR1 is SGHTA and CDR2 FQGNSA. V was shortened by 8 bases and J by 7 bases, with 18 bases between the two germline ends.

The chain combines TRBV5-1 with TRBJ2-1; the D gene is possibly TRBD2 (5 bases). The CDR3 consists of 17 residues. Per the germline V gene, CDR1 is SGHRS and CDR2 is YFSETQ. Trimming stripped 3 bases from V and 1 base from J, with 17 bases between. The CDR3 here is CASSSFGGGPSYNEQFF. The CDR3 DNA reads TGCGCCAGCAGCTCTTTTGGCGGCGGGCCATCCTACAATGAGCAGTTCTTC.

The chain combines TRBV19 with TRBJ2-2, with TRBD1 identical over 7 bases. This CDR3 contains 15 residues. Germline V gene data show CDR1 as LNHDA and CDR2 as SQIVND (reference sequence). Trimming removed 5 bases from V and 4 bases from J; junction bases left unmatched: 7. CDR3 nucleotides: TGTGCCAGTAGTGTCCAACAGGGGTCCACCGGGGAGCTGTTTTTT. This encodes CASSVQQGSTGELFF.

This clone was seen only a few times. The chain has TRBV11-3 and TRBJ2-2; 7 bases map to TRBD2. V shed 5 bases, J shed 7 bases, and the junction held 13 bases outside the gene matches. CDR3 length: 16 residues. The V gene's germline CDR1 is SGHNT and CDR2 YENEEA. The CDR3 region has the DNA TGTGCCAGCAGCCCCTCCCCCGGGACTATGTACGGGGAGCTGTTTTTT. Its translation: CASSPSPGTMYGELFF.

This clone was recorded once. The chain combines TRBV25-1 with TRBJ2-7; the match to TRBD1 covers 12 bases. This CDR3 contains 17 residues. CDR1 MGHDK and CDR2 SYGVNS come from the germline V gene. V trimming: 0 bases; J trimming: 4 bases; junction bases outside the gene matches: 7. The CDR3 sequence is CASSEYPGTGGLYEQYF. The CDR3 DNA reads as TGTGCCAGCAGTGAATATCCCGGGACAGGGGGCTTGTACGAGCAGTACTTC.

The gene calls are TRBV19 and TRBJ2-3; D gene unclear. Germline CDR1 is LNHDA and CDR2 is SQIVND (reference sequence). With 8 bases removed from V and 4 bases from J, the gap between germline ends came to 10 bases. The CDR3 contains 12 residues. As DNA, the CDR3 is TGTGCCAGTTCCTCCATCGCAGATACGCAGTATTTT. Residues: CASSSIADTQYF. Filled out from reference TRBV19 and TRBJ2-3, the complete variable domain reads DGGITQSPKYLFRKEGQNVTLSCEQNLNHDAMYWYRQDPGQGLRLIYYSQIVNDFQKGDIAEGYSVSREKKESFPLTVTSAQKNPTAFYLCASSSIADTQYFGPGTRLTVL.

This clone was recorded only once. The V and J genes are TRBV25-1 and TRBJ2-7; TRBD2 matches 9 bases. The CDR3 contains 15 residues. J was trimmed by 4 bases and V by 0 bases; bases with no gene match: 4. The germline V gene has CDR1 MGHDK and CDR2 SYGVNS. CDR3 loop: CASSEYISGSYEQYF. CDR3 nucleotides: TGTGCCAGCAGTGAATACATTAGCGGGAGTTACGAGCAGTACTTC.

The chain is built from TRBV2 and TRBJ1-2; 8 bases match TRBD1. V shed 2 bases, J shed 5 bases, and the junction held 4 bases outside the gene matches. The CDR3 contains 14 residues. CDR1 SNHLY and CDR2 FYNNEI come from the germline V gene. The CDR3 sequence is CASSERQGRYGYTF. The CDR3 nucleotides are TGTGCCAGCAGTGAAAGACAGGGGCGATATGGCTACACCTTC.

The rearrangement uses TRBV14 and TRBJ1-2; D is unresolved. The CDR3 consists of 13 residues. CDR1 and CDR2 (germline): SGHDN, FVKESK. V was cut by 2 bases and J by 8 bases, with 12 bases left in between. In DNA, the CDR3 is TGTGCCAGCAGCCAATTGCGGGGTTCGGGCTACACCTTC. It yields the protein CASSQLRGSGYTF.

This CDR3 is CASSKSPWASAYEQYF. The CDR3, as DNA: TGTGCCAGCAGCAAGAGTCCATGGGCTAGCGCCTACGAGCAGTACTTC. This chain uses TRBV5-6 with TRBJ2-7; D is perhaps TRBD2 (6 bases). Germline V gives CDR1 SGHDT, CDR2 YYEEEE. The CDR3 sequence is 16 residues long. V shed 4 bases and J shed 2 bases, with 19 bases lying between them.

V is TRBV10-3 and J is TRBJ1-1; D is undetermined. This CDR3 comprises 13 residues. V gave up 4 bases and J gave up 5 bases, with 11 bases separating them. The germline CDR1 and CDR2 sequences are ENHRY and SYGVKD. CDR3 DNA sequence: TGTGCCATCAGTGGGGCCCGGGAGACTGAAGCTTTCTTT. Its protein is CAISGARETEAFF.

The chain joins TRBV9 to TRBJ1-1; D gene unclear. CDR1 SGDLS and CDR2 YYNGEE come from the germline V gene. This CDR3 region has 14 residues. With 4 bases removed from V and 0 bases from J, the gap between germline ends came to 10 bases. The CDR3 sequence: CASSPRTVNTEAFF. The CDR3 DNA follows: TGTGCCAGCAGCCCCAGGACCGTGAACACTGAAGCTTTCTTT.

The rearrangement joins TRBV6-5 to TRBJ2-7; D is unclear. V was trimmed by 6 bases and J by 0 bases, leaving 12 bases between them. CDR1 is MNHEY, CDR2 SVGAGI, per germline. This CDR3 has 14 amino acids. CDR3 DNA: TGTGCCAGCAGCTCAACCTGGGGCTCCTACGAGCAGTACTTC. Its protein product is CASSSTWGSYEQYF.

The chain employs TRBV5-1 and TRBJ1-1, with 7 bases identical to TRBD1. Germline V gene sequence: CDR1 SGHRS, CDR2 YFSETQ. Trimming took 4 bases from V and 0 from J; bases not matched to a gene: 9. This CDR3 has 16 residues. The CDR3 nucleotides read TGCGCCAGCAGCCAGATCCGGGACAGCTTGAACACTGAAGCTTTCTTT. It yields the protein CASSQIRDSLNTEAFF. The variable domain in full, completed from reference TRBV5-1 and TRBJ1-1, reads KAGVTQTPRYLIKTRGQQVTLSCSPISGHRSVSWYQQTPGQGLQFLFEYFSETQRNKGNFPGRFSGRQFSNSRSEMNVSTLELGDSALYLCASSQIRDSLNTEAFFGQGTRLTVV.

The chain is built from TRBV5-4 and TRBJ2-1, with D possibly being TRBD2 (6 bases). Germline V gene data show CDR1 as SGHNT and CDR2 as YYREEE (reference sequence). Trimming shortened V by 3 bases and J by 6 bases, and 10 bases separated the two germline ends. The CDR3 sequence is 13 residues long. The CDR3 bases are TGTGCCAGCAGCTGGGACTCCGGCAATGAGCAGTTCTTC. Residues: CASSWDSGNEQFF. The whole variable domain, remainder taken from reference TRBV5-4 and TRBJ2-1, is ETGVTQSPTHLIKTRGQQVTLRCSSQSGHNTVSWYQQALGQGPQFIFQYYREEENGRGNFPPRFSGLQFPNYSSELNVNALELDDSALYLCASSWDSGNEQFFGPGTRLTVL.

This clone was detected once. J is TRBJ2-1 and V is TRBV7-2; tentative D call: TRBD2 (5 bases). This CDR3 spans 12 amino acids. Germline CDR1 and CDR2: SGHTA and FQGNSA. Trimming shortened V by 4 bases and J by 9 bases, and 10 bases separated the two germline ends. This chain's CDR3 is CASSSLSGEQFF. DNA for the CDR3: TGTGCCAGCAGCTCCCTGAGCGGTGAGCAGTTCTTC.

Only a few counts were recorded for this clone. V gene TRBV30 combines with J gene TRBJ1-1; TRBD1 agrees at 8 bases. With V trimmed by 0 bases and J by 4 bases, 4 bases remained unmatched. The length of the CDR3 is 14 residues. Germline V gene lookup returns CDR1 GTSNPN and CDR2 SVGIG (reference sequence). Written as DNA, the CDR3 is TGTGCCTGGAGTGTTGGACAGGGAGGCACTGAAGCTTTCTTT. The encoded protein is CAWSVGQGGTEAFF.

J is TRBJ2-5 and V is TRBV11-3; no firm D call. CDR3 length: 13 amino acids. Trimming removed 5 bases at V and 0 bases at J, with 7 bases between. Germline CDR1 SGHNT, CDR2 YENEEA. The CDR3 loop is CASSTRYQETQYF. The CDR3 nucleotides read TGTGCCAGCAGCACCCGGTACCAAGAGACCCAGTACTTC.